The TCR beta chain described here comes from a study of T cell repertoires in cytomegalovirus infection. Regarding the study as a whole: HLA-C-restricted CMV-specific TCR beta clonotypes were dominant in the ex vivo response.

This clonotype was detected many times. Its matching antigen is unknown. The germline V gene has CDR1 SGHTA and CDR2 FQGNSA. V lost 4 bases and J lost 7, with 11 bases in between. This CDR3 is 13 amino acids long. TCRdb re-derived calls from the reads in MiXCR, one entry per CDR3 protein. The sample holds about 700,000 distinct CDR3 sequences, around 32% seen once. The clonotype was recovered from a human donor in good health (CMV status not recorded). Some clones in this sample may be carry-over from other donors' samples. Sequencing was performed on cultured PBMCs, taken from culture after CMV antigen stimulation. The genes are TRBV7-2 and TRBJ1-5; D not certain. The CDR3 loop reads CASSSGYRQPQHF. CDR3 bases: TGTGCCAGCAGCTCCGGGTATAGGCAGCCCCAGCATTTT. The full variable domain, rest sourced from reference TRBV7-2 and TRBJ1-5, is GAGVSQSPSNKVTEKGKDVELRCDPISGHTALYWYRQSLGQGLEFLIYFQGNSAPDKSGLPSDRFSAERTGGSVSTLTIQRTQQEDSAVYLCASSSGYRQPQHFGDGTRLSIL.